This T cell receptor beta chain was sequenced during a study of CD8 T cells in ankylosing spondylitis. Points from the study as a whole: In the blood and synovial fluid of reactive arthritis, some motif variants had been previously reported. It appeared that ankylosing spondylitis blood was characterized by a TCR beta motif of under ten highly homologous variants. Significant enrichment of disease-linked clones was reportedly seen in matched ankylosing spondylitis synovial fluid.

As the method for making TCR beta libraries, quantitative 5'-RACE with molecular barcodes was used. MiXCR was run by TCRdb on the 5' RACE reads, yielding one entry per CDR3 protein. The repertoire includes some 150,000 distinct CDR3 sequences, about 10% of them detected once, and less than 5% sits in the top ten. This clonotype was recorded at least ten times. Its antigen is unidentified. The clonotype was recovered from a female donor with ankylosing spondylitis or in good health (not recorded which). What was sequenced was blood, either unsorted or a sorted T cell fraction (not recorded which).

The CDR3 loop is CAWSVRDSLYGYTF. CDR3 in DNA: TGTGCCTGGAGTGTTCGGGACAGTCTCTATGGCTACACCTTC. The rearrangement uses TRBV30 and TRBJ1-2, with TRBD1 identical over 7 bases. Germline V gives CDR1 GTSNPN, CDR2 SVGIG (reference sequence). The V segment lost 0 bases and the J segment 4 bases; nucleotides outside the gene matches: 5. The CDR3 is made up of 14 amino acids.